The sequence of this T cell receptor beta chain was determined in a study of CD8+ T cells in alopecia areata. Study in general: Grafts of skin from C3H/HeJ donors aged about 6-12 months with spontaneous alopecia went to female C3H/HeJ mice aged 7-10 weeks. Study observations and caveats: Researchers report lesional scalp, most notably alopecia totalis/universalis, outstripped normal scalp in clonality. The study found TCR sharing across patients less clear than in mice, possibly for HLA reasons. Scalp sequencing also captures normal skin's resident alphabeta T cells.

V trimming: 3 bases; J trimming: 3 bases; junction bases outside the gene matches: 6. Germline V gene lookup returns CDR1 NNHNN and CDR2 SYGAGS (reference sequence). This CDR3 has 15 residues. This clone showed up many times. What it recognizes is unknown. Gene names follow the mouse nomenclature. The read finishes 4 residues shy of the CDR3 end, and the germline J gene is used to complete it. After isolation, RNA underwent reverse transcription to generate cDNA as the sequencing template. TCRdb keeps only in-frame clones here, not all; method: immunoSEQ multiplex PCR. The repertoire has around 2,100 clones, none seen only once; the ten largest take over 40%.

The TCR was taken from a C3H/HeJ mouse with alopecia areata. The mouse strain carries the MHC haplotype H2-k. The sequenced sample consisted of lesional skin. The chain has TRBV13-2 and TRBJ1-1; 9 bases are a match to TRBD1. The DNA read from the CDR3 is TGTGCCAGCGGTGTTGCGTGGACAGGGGACACA. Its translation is CASGVAWTGDT. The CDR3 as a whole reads CASGVAWTGDTEVFF.